This TCR beta chain was found in a study of CD8 T cells in ankylosing spondylitis. Note on this clonotype: What it recognizes is unknown.

Trimming cost V 1 base and J 5 bases, with 8 bases left between them. The germline V gene has CDR1 SNHLY and CDR2 FYNNEI. This CDR3 contains 13 residues. Study-wide findings and caveats: Before this, some motif variants had been reported in reactive arthritis synovial fluid and blood. Researchers reportedly found disease-linked clones significantly enriched in matched ankylosing spondylitis synovial fluid.

The TCR beta libraries were generated through quantitative 5'-RACE incorporating molecular barcodes. MiXCR, run by TCRdb on the 5' RACE reads, gives a single entry per CDR3 protein. The sample yields a few hundred thousand distinct CDR3 sequences, around 21% seen once. The sequencing input was blood, either unsorted or a sorted T cell fraction (not recorded which). The rearrangement joins TRBV2 to TRBJ2-5; D is uncertain. This TCR was recovered from a female donor with ankylosing spondylitis or in good health (not recorded which). CDR3 DNA: TGTGCCAGCAGTGAAGACGTGTGGGAGACCCAGTACTTC. It yields the protein CASSEDVWETQYF.